The clone carrying this TCR beta chain was seen at least ten times. The entry originates in a study of T cells after yellow fever vaccination. TCRdb analysed the 5' RACE reads with MiXCR anew, one entry per CDR3 protein. The table includes around 250,000 distinct CDR3 sequences, around 7% detected once. The sample in question was CD4+ T cells sorted from PBMCs, obtained 15 days after the yellow fever booster vaccination. The origin of this receptor is a man between 25 and 39 years old who received the YFV17D yellow fever vaccine.

This CDR3 reads CASSQEWDTDEQYF. For the CDR3, the DNA is TGTGCCAGCAGCCAAGAGTGGGACACTGACGAGCAGTACTTC. This rearrangement joins TRBV3-1 to TRBJ2-7; perhaps TRBD1 as D (6 bases). Trimming left V 0 bases short and J 5 bases short, with 11 bases between. Germline V gives CDR1 LGHDT, CDR2 YNNKEL (reference sequence). This CDR3 contains 14 residues.